The T cell receptor (beta chain) under discussion was sequenced for a study of T cells after yellow fever vaccination. This clonotype has a handful of counts. Its antigen is undetermined. Study-level results: Sorted repertoires could include abundant contaminating clonotypes from bulk cells.

One entry per CDR3 protein, called by TCRdb with MiXCR from the 5' RACE reads. This repertoire shows about 430,000 distinct CDR3 sequences, approximately 19% found once; its top ten account for 15% to 20%. CDR3 length: 14 residues. V was pared by 5 bases and J by 5 bases, with 8 bases of the junction left unmatched. CDR1 is MNHEY, CDR2 SVGAGI, per germline. This sequence originates from a man younger than 35 who received the YFV17D yellow fever vaccine. The V and J genes are TRBV6-5 and TRBJ2-7; TRBD1 matches 8 bases. The specimen comprised PBMCs, sampled before the yellow fever booster vaccination. Written as DNA, the CDR3 is TGTGCCAGCAGTCGAGACAGGGGTTTAAACGAGCAGTACGTC. Amino acids: CASSRDRGLNEQYV.